What follows describes a single T cell receptor (beta chain). Its antigen is unknown. Trimming pared 5 bases from V and 2 bases from J, leaving 11 bases between. Germline CDR1 is SNHLY and CDR2 is FYNNEI. CDR3 length: 14 amino acids. Sorted-subset replicate PCRs used roughly 210 ng of genomic DNA. This amount corresponded to approximately 30,000 T cell genomes. Sequencing used immunoSEQ multiplex PCR; TCRdb keeps in-frame clones, though not all of them. The top ten hold 0.1% to 0.15% of the sample, which has some 2,000,000 clones, approximately 95% seen once. These data originate in a study of shared clonotypes between healthy human individuals. Study-wide findings and caveats: Non-shared clonotypes had lower generation probabilities than those shared by all four donors.

Sequenced: naive CD4+ T cells sorted from blood. As for subset: CD45RA+ positively selected. The receptor comes from a man in his late teens or twenties in good health. The chain links TRBV2 to TRBJ2-3; D gene unclear. The CDR3 sequence is CASSPQGFTDTQYF. CDR3 in DNA: TGTGCCAGCAGTCCCCAAGGGTTCACAGATACGCAGTATTTT.